This T cell receptor (beta chain) comes out of a study of human T cells and chemical hapten exposure. TCRdb processed the RACE reads anew with MiXCR; each CDR3 protein has one entry. The sample holds roughly 100,000 distinct CDR3 sequences; roughly 12% are singletons and the top ten take 1.6%. Time point noted: pre-sensitization, week 0. Treatment given: therapeutic diphenylcyclopropenone sensitization with weekly scalp DPC. CDR1 and CDR2 from the germline V gene are LNHDA and SQIVND (reference sequence). Losses at the gene ends were 4 bases for V and 6 bases for J; bases not matched to a gene: 8. The CDR3 sequence is 15 residues long.

The TCR sequence derives from a woman between 50 and 59 years old with alopecia areata. Some clones in this sample may be carry-over from other donors' samples. This specimen consisted of whole blood, obtained in connection with sensitization to the hapten diphenylcyclopropenone (DPC). V usage is TRBV19 and J usage is TRBJ1-2, with 10 bases aligning to TRBD1. This CDR3 is CASSTLDGTGDGYTF. CDR3 sequence (DNA): TGTGCCAGTAGTACCCTTGACGGGACAGGGGATGGCTACACCTTC.